This T cell receptor beta chain is from a study of CD8 T cells in ankylosing spondylitis (dated by TCRdb to the late 2010s). About the study as a whole: The study profiled T cell receptor beta repertoires in healthy donors and ankylosing spondylitis patients to find disease-linked TCR variants. The full study cohort comprised around 25 ankylosing spondylitis patients and some 110 healthy donors. Peripheral blood samples were taken, and synovial fluid was additionally collected from ankylosing spondylitis patients. The research as a whole found: Significant enrichment of the disease-linked clones was reported in matched synovial fluid samples from ankylosing spondylitis patients. A TCR beta motif of about eight highly homologous amino acid variants appeared characteristic of blood from ankylosing spondylitis patients. The disease-linked clones showed a CD8+ phenotype and occurred at relatively low frequencies in peripheral blood. Some TCR beta motif variants had previously been reported in synovial fluid and blood of reactive arthritis patients, which suggested common disease-initiation mechanisms.

The germline V gene provides CDR1 LGHNA and CDR2 YSLEER. From the cysteine up to the phenylalanine, the CDR3 has a length of 15 residues. Of all the DNA, just the CDR3 is kept, 45 bases in frame from base 1. V is cut back by 2 bases and J by 5 bases, with 8 bases in the junction unmatched. TCRdb records Illumina HiSeq 2500 as the sequencer. TCR beta libraries were prepared by quantitative 5'-RACE with molecular barcodes. The authors' pipeline ran thus. To identify disease-linked TCR variants, a new computational method was used, one built on a probabilistic model of VDJ rearrangement. The public reads were quality trimmed at Q25 with fastp and then assembled into clones with MiXCR by TCRdb, keeping productive beta chains. Each CDR3 protein gets just one entry, which takes the most common genes and DNA from the rows behind it. TCRdb, not the authors, supplied the V and J calls. This sample holds roughly 490,000 distinct CDR3 sequences; approximately 5.3% were observed only once. Clones ranked in the top ten supply roughly 3.5% of the sample.

This clonotype was recorded many times. No cognate antigen has been identified for it. No per-base quality is available; no much larger clone lies one base away. The sequence joins TRBV4-3 to TRBJ2-5, with 7 central nucleotides matching TRBD1. The sample taken for sequencing was blood, either unsorted or a sorted T cell fraction (not recorded which). The TCR originated in a male donor with ankylosing spondylitis. The CDR3 protein: CASSQILTGRETQYF. The DNA sequence is as follows: TGCGCCAGCAGCCAAATCCTGACAGGGCGGGAGACCCAGTACTTC.